These 12 T cell receptor beta chains share one sample of origin, sequenced in a study of cytomegalovirus exposure and HLA in healthy donors. PCR amplification relied on 60 Vbeta primers (plus 13 Jbeta primers). Generated by immunoSEQ multiplex PCR, the TCRdb table keeps only in-frame clones and is missing some. The data hold some 200,000 clones, with about 80% observed a single time. The specimen was PBMCs. The origin of the receptors is a man aged 40-55 years in good health and CMV-seronegative.

The genes are TRBV5-1 and TRBJ2-5, with 8 bases identical to TRBD2. CDR1 is SGHRS, CDR2 YFSETQ, per germline. With V trimmed by 3 bases and J by 4 bases, 5 bases remained unmatched. CDR3 length: 14 amino acids. The CDR3 DNA sequence: TGCGCCAGCAGCTGGGGAGCGGGAGTAGAGACCCAGTACTTC. This gives the protein CASSWGAGVETQYF.

The V and J genes are TRBV4-1 and TRBJ1-1; D may be TRBD1 (6 bases). Trimming shortened V by 3 bases and J by 4 bases, and 15 bases separated the two germline ends. The CDR3 sequence is 15 residues long. Germline V gene lookup returns CDR1 MGHRA and CDR2 YSYEKL. The CDR3 region has the DNA TGCGCCAGCAGCCAGGTACAGGGAGAGGGCACTGAAGCTTTCTTT. Translated, it gives CASSQVQGEGTEAFF.

The chain recombines TRBV4-3 with TRBJ2-5; 10 bases match TRBD2. The CDR3 contains 16 residues. The ends lost 0 bases at V and 2 bases at J; junction bases unmatched: 3. CDR1 is LGHNA and CDR2 is YSLEER in the germline V gene. The CDR3 DNA is TGCGCCAGCAGCCAAGACCCAGCGGGGGGGCAAGAGACCCAGTACTTC. This translates into CASSQDPAGGQETQYF.

The J gene is TRBJ2-7, the V gene TRBV27; the D is unclear. Germline V gene sequence: CDR1 MNHEY, CDR2 SMNVEV (reference sequence). Trimming removed 2 bases at V and 6 bases at J, with 8 bases between. The CDR3 has 12 residues. CDR3 amino acids: CASSLAGSEQYF. The CDR3 region has the DNA TGTGCCAGCAGTTTAGCCGGGTCCGAGCAGTACTTC.

This clone was recorded a few times. The rearrangement joins TRBV7-2 to TRBJ2-2; 9 nucleotides align to TRBD1. This CDR3 is built from 15 residues. The V segment lost 5 bases and the J segment 4 bases; nucleotides outside the gene matches: 5. Germline V gene sequence: CDR1 SGHTA, CDR2 FQGNSA. This CDR3 is CASSQPDRGTGELFF. CDR3 sequence (DNA): TGTGCCAGCAGCCAGCCGGACAGGGGCACCGGGGAGCTGTTTTTT. The variable domain in full, completed from reference TRBV7-2 and TRBJ2-2, reads GAGVSQSPSNKVTEKGKDVELRCDPISGHTALYWYRQSLGQGLEFLIYFQGNSAPDKSGLPSDRFSAERTGGSVSTLTIQRTQQEDSAVYLCASSQPDRGTGELFFGEGSRLTVL.

This chain connects TRBV9 to TRBJ2-2, with 7 bases aligning to TRBD2. The ends lost 0 bases at V and 6 bases at J; junction bases unmatched: 5. Germline V gene lookup returns CDR1 SGDLS and CDR2 YYNGEE. This CDR3 has 15 amino acids. CDR3 DNA: TGTGCCAGCAGCGTAGAGCTAGCGGCCTCCGGGGAGCTGTTTTTT. Amino acid sequence: CASSVELAASGELFF. Drawing the rest from reference TRBV9 and TRBJ2-2, the complete variable domain is DSGVTQTPKHLITATGQRVTLRCSPRSGDLSVYWYQQSLDQGLQFLIQYYNGEERAKGNILERFSAQQFPDLHSELNLSSLELGDSALYFCASSVELAASGELFFGEGSRLTVL.

V usage is TRBV30 and J usage is TRBJ2-3, with TRBD2 matching 16 bases. The J segment lost 1 base and the V segment lost 2 bases, leaving 3 bases of the junction unmatched. The CDR3 totals 17 residues. Germline V lookup: CDR1 GTSNPN, CDR2 SVGIG (reference sequence). The CDR3: CAWSQGLAGGGTDTQYF. CDR3 DNA: TGTGCCTGGAGTCAGGGACTAGCGGGAGGGGGCACAGATACGCAGTATTTT.

The V call is TRBV10-3, the J call TRBJ2-3; TRBD1 aligns across 10 bases. The germline gives CDR1 ENHRY, CDR2 SYGVKD. V lost 0 bases, J lost 8 bases, and 8 bases stayed unmatched. The CDR3 has 16 residues. For the CDR3, the DNA is TGTGCCATCAGTGAGTCCCCGGGACAGGGGATCGGTACGCAGTATTTT. It yields the protein CAISESPGQGIGTQYF.

The chain is built from TRBV2 and TRBJ2-3; D gene uncertain. The V end was cut by 5 bases, the J end by 5 bases, with 14 bases between. This CDR3 is 14 amino acids long. Germline CDR1 SNHLY, CDR2 FYNNEI. CDR3 nucleotide sequence: TGTGCCAGCAGTCCGTCTCGCAGTCAAGATACGCAGTATTTT. It codes for CASSPSRSQDTQYF.

The genes are TRBV5-4 and TRBJ2-1, with a tentative D call TRBD1 (6 bases). The V gene lost 0 bases and the J gene lost 8 bases, with 18 bases spanning the gap. The CDR3 is made up of 16 amino acids. Germline V gives CDR1 SGHNT, CDR2 YYREEE (reference sequence). The CDR3 spells CASSLAKGDWTDEQFF. DNA of the CDR3: TGTGCCAGCAGCTTGGCCAAGGGCGATTGGACAGATGAGCAGTTCTTC.

There are a few counts of this clone. This chain connects TRBV27 to TRBJ2-7, with D possibly being TRBD1 (5 bases). Trimming stripped 3 bases from V and 6 bases from J, with 12 bases between. The length of the CDR3 is 13 residues. Germline values: CDR1 MNHEY, CDR2 SMNVEV (reference sequence). The DNA for the CDR3 is TGTGCCAGCAGTTTCAGGGAATCCCCCGAGCAGTACTTC. It encodes CASSFRESPEQYF.

The CDR3: CATSPQGAWNEQFF. The DNA for the CDR3 is TGTGCCACCAGCCCCCAGGGGGCCTGGAATGAGCAGTTCTTC. The V gene is TRBV15, the J gene TRBJ2-1; 8 bases match TRBD1. From germline, CDR1 is LNHNV and CDR2 YYDKDF (reference sequence). CDR3 length: 14 amino acids. J gave up 7 bases and V 5 bases, and 7 bases lay outside the gene matches. Full variable domain (outside the CDR3, taken from reference TRBV15 and TRBJ2-1): DAMVIQNPRYQVTQFGKPVTLSCSQTLNHNVMYWYQQKSSQAPKLLFHYYDKDFNNEADTPDNFQSRRPNTSFCFLDIRSPGLGDTAMYLCATSPQGAWNEQFFGPGTRLTVL.